This T cell receptor (beta chain) was captured in a study of blood T cell repertoires in COVID-19. The CDR3 runs to 16 residues. Original methodology: Amplification with reference gene primers provided the estimates of nucleated cell counts. Assay used: immunoSEQ multiplex PCR; TCRdb lists only in-frame clones, some missing. The V and J calls and the clone size are those of that table, but D and trimming were determined from the DNA. This table holds about 180,000 clones, about four fifths found once. Specimen: peripheral blood. The receptor's source is a man aged 65 to 79 with active or convalescent COVID-19. J is TRBJ1-3 and V is TRBV21-1; TRBD1 is taken as the D call from the table, unchecked against the DNA. TRBV21-1 is a recognized pseudogene. The CDR3 loop reads CASSKIRGFSGNTIYF. CDR3 DNA: TGTGCCAGCAGCAAAATTAGGGGATTTTCTGGAAACACCATATATTTT.